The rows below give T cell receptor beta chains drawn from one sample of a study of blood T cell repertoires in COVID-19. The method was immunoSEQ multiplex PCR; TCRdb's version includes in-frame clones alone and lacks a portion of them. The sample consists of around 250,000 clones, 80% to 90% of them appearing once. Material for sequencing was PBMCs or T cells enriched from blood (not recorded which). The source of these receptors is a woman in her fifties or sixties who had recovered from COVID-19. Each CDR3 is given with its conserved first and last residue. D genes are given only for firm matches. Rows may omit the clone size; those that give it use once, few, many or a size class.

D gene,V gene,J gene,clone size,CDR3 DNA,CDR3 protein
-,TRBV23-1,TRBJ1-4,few,TGCGCCAGCAGTCATGCGTCAGGGAGGTCGGAAAAACTGTTTTTT,CASSHASGRSEKLFF
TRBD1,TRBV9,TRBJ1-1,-,TGTGCCAGCAGCTATTATTGGGGGACAGGGGACACTGAAGCTTTCTTT,CASSYYWGTGDTEAFF
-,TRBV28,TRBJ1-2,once,TGTGCCAGCAGTCCTCCGGGGGGTTCCATTGGCTACACCTTC,CASSPPGGSIGYTF
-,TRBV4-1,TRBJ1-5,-,TGCGCCAGCAGCCAAGGGGCGGGGGGCGGCAATCAGCCCCAGCATTTT,CASSQGAGGGNQPQHF
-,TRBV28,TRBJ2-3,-,TGTGCCAGCGCACAGAAGTTCACAGATACGCAGTATTTT,CASAQKFTDTQYF
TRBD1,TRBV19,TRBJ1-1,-,TGTGCCAGTAGTTCCATATTCAGGGGGCTGGACACTGAAGCTTTCTTT,CASSSIFRGLDTEAFF
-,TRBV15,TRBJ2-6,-,TGTGCCACCAGCAGAGGGGACATCTCTGGGGCCAACGTCCTGACTTTC,CATSRGDISGANVLTF
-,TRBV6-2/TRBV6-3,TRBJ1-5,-,TGTGCCAGCAGTCCCCTCGGGGGAATCTCGGAGAGCAATCAGCCCCAGCATTTT,CASSPLGGISESNQPQHF
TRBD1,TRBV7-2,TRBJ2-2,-,TGTGCCAGCAGCTTGGACAGGGGGTCGACCGGGGAGCTGTTTTTT,CASSLDRGSTGELFF
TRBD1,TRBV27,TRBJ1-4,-,TGTGCCAGCAGTGATCAGGGGGCAGGGGAAAAACTGTTTTTT,CASSDQGAGEKLFF
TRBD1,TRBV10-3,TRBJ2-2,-,TGTGCCATCAGCGGGACAGCGGACGGGGAGCTGTTTTTT,CAISGTADGELFF
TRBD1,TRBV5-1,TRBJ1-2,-,TGCGCCAGCAGCCCAGGGACAGGGGGCTATGGCTACACCTTC,CASSPGTGGYGYTF
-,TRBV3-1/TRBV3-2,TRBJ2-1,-,TGTGCCAGCAGCCAAGAATTCGCGAGTCCCGGTGAGCAGTTCTTC,CASSQEFASPGEQFF
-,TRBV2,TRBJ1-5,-,TGTGCCAGCAGCGAAAGGAGAGATCAGCCCCAGCATTTT,CASSERRDQPQHF
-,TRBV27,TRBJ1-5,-,TGTGCCAGCAGTTCCGCGGGGGGCGCCTACCAGCCCCAGCATTTT,CASSSAGGAYQPQHF
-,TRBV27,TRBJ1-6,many,TGTGCCAGCAGATATATAGGGGGAAGCTCCTATAATTCACCCCTCCACTTT,CASRYIGGSSYNSPLHF
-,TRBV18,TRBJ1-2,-,TGTGCCAGCTCAGGGGGACTAGACTATGGCTACACCTTC,CASSGGLDYGYTF
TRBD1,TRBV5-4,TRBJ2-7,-,TGTGCCAGCAGCACTCCGACGGGACAGGGGGTGCTCGAGCAGTACTTC,CASSTPTGQGVLEQYF
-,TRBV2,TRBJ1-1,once,TGTGCCAGCAGTGGGGGGCTCGGGGTTGAAGCTTTCTTT,CASSGGLGVEAFF
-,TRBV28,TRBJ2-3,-,TGTGCCAGCAGTTTATGGAGGGGGTTGGGCACAGATACGCAGTATTTT,CASSLWRGLGTDTQYF
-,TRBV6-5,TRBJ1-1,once,TGTGCCAGCAGTCTATATAAGGGGCACACTGAAGCTTTCTTT,CASSLYKGHTEAFF
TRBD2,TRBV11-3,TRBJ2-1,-,TGTGCCAGCAGCTTAGGACTAGCTGACTACAATGAGCAGTTCTTC,CASSLGLADYNEQFF
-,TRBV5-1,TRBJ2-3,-,TGCGCCAGCAGCTTGGCAGGTTCCCTGGGTGGTACAGATACGCAGTATTTT,CASSLAGSLGGTDTQYF
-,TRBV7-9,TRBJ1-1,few,TGTGCCAGCAGCTTAGGGACCGGGACTGACAAAGCTTTCTTT,CASSLGTGTDKAFF
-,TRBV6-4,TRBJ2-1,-,TGTGCCAGCAGTTCGAACTTTGCGGGAATCGGGGAGCAGTTCTTC,CASSSNFAGIGEQFF
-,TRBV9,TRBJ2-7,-,TGTGCCAGCAGCCCCGGAGGGTCCTACGAGCAGTACTTC,CASSPGGSYEQYF
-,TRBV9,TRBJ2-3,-,TGTGCCAGCAGCGTAGGCGGCCTGGATACGCAGTATTTT,CASSVGGLDTQYF
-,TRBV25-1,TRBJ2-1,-,TGTGCCAGCAGCGAATCGGTCGGAGTTAGGTACAATGAGCAGTTCTTC,CASSESVGVRYNEQFF
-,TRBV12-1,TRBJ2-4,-,TGTGCCAGCAGCTTATGGACTCCCCCCCAGAAAAACATTCAGTACTTC,CASSLWTPPQKNIQYF
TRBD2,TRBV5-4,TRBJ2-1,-,TGTGCCAGCAGCTTGGTGGGACTAGCGGGGAATGAGCAGTTCTTC,CASSLVGLAGNEQFF
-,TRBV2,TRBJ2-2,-,TGTGCCAGCAGTGAAGCCAGTACCAACACCGGGGAGCTGTTTTTT,CASSEASTNTGELFF
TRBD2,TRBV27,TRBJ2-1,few,TGTGCCAGCAGTAGGACTAGCGGGAGTGTTATCTACAATGAGCAGTTCTTC,CASSRTSGSVIYNEQFF
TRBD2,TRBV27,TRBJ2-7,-,TGTGCCAGCACCAATTTAGCGGGAGGACGGCCCTACGAGCAGTACTTC,CASTNLAGGRPYEQYF
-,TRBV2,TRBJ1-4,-,TGTGCCAGCAGTATAAGTCTAGAGGATGGAGGTGAAAAACTGTTTTTT,CASSISLEDGGEKLFF
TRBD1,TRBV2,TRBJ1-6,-,TGTGCCAGCACCAGACAGGGTCGGGATTCACCCCTCCACTTT,CASTRQGRDSPLHF
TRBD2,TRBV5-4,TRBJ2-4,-,TGTGCCAGCAACGAGCGGGAGGAGGACATTCAGTACTTC,CASNEREEDIQYF
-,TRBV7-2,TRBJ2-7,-,TGTGCCAGCAGCTTAGGGGAAGGGGGGCAGTACTTC,CASSLGEGGQYF
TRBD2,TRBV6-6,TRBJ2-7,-,TGTGCCAGCAGTTTTCCAGCGGGGAGGGCCTCCTACGAGCAGTACTTC,CASSFPAGRASYEQYF
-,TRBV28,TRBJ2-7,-,TGTGCCAGCAGTACCACGGGGGTGGAGTCCTACGAGCAGTACTTC,CASSTTGVESYEQYF
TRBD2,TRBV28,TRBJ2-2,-,TGTGCCAGCAGTTCACCCCCTGGACTAGCGGGAGGGTGGACCGGGGAGCTGTTTTTT,CASSSPPGLAGGWTGELFF
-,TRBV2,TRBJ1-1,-,TGTGCCAGCAAGCGGGAGGGGGGGGACACTGAAGCTTTCTTT,CASKREGGDTEAFF
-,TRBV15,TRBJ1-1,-,TGTGCCACCAGCACCGACTACGATGGCACTGAAGCTTTCTTT,CATSTDYDGTEAFF
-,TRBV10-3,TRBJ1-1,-,TGTGCCATCAGTGAGGGACAGCTGAACACTGAAGCTTTCTTT,CAISEGQLNTEAFF
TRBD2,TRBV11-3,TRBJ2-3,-,TGTGCCAGCAGCCTAGGGACTAGCGGCACAGATACGCAGTATTTT,CASSLGTSGTDTQYF
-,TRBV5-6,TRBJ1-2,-,TGTGCCAGCACCTCTATTCTCACTCCGTATGGCTACACCTTC,CASTSILTPYGYTF
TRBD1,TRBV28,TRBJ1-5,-,TGTGCCAGCAGTTCCTCACGACAGGGCTATCAGCCCCAGCATTTT,CASSSSRQGYQPQHF
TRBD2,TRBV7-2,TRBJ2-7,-,TGTGCCAGCAGCTCCGGGACTAGCGGCTACGAGCAGTACTTC,CASSSGTSGYEQYF